The 8 T cell receptor beta chains below come from one sample, sequenced in a study of CD8+CD57+ T cells in acquired aplastic anemia. The template for TCR beta VDJ and CDR3 sequence profiling was genomic DNA. TCRdb re-called the reads through MiXCR, storing one row per CDR3 protein. The sample has 150,000 or so distinct CDR3 sequences, roughly 54% seen once. CD8+CD57+ cell expansion had been shown by flow cytometry in patients chosen for sequencing. Material: sorted CD4+, CD8+, or CD8+CD57+ T cells (not recorded which) from PBMCs. The receptors shown here come from a human donor with aplastic anemia.

This clonotype has only a few counts. The chain couples TRBV12-3 or TRBV12-4 to TRBJ1-2; a weak D match, TRBD1 (6 bases). Trimming removed 8 bases from V and 8 bases from J, with 27 bases in between. The CDR3 is 16 residues long. CDR3 DNA: TGTGCCAGCCCAAACCCCCCCGACCCACAGGGAGGGGGCTACACCTTC. This codes for CASPNPPDPQGGGYTF.

The V call is TRBV2, the J call TRBJ2-7; 11 bases line up with TRBD1. This CDR3 has 14 residues. The V gene's germline CDR1 is SNHLY and CDR2 FYNNEI. Trimming removed 6 bases from V and 5 bases from J; junction bases left unmatched: 6. CDR3 DNA: TGTGCCAGCAGGGGACAGGGGGGGTTCAACGAGCAGTACTTC. Translating gives CASRGQGGFNEQYF.

Worth noting for this clonotype: A much larger clonotype is one base distant, so this may be a read error. This chain uses TRBV11-1 with TRBJ2-1, with 8 bases matching TRBD2. Germline values: CDR1 SGHAT, CDR2 FQDESV (reference sequence). The CDR3 is made up of 15 amino acids. Written as DNA, the CDR3 is TGTGCCAGCAACTTACCAGCGGGGGAATACAATGAGCAGTTCTTC. Encoded protein: CASNLPAGEYNEQFF. The full variable domain, with the rest looked up from reference TRBV11-1 and TRBJ2-1, is EAEVAQSPRYKITEKSQAVAFWCDPISGHATLYWYRQILGQGPELLVQFQDESVVDDSQLPKDRFSAERLKGVDSTLKIQPAELGDSAMYLCASNLPAGEYNEQFFGPGTRLTVL.

This sequence joins TRBV3-1 and TRBJ2-7; 10 bases are shared with TRBD2. The CDR3 loop spans 16 amino acids. Per the germline V gene, CDR1 is LGHDT and CDR2 is YNNKEL (reference sequence). The V segment lost 1 base and the J segment 2 bases; nucleotides outside the gene matches: 5. The CDR3: CASSQGLAGAAYEQYF. The CDR3 nucleotides read TGTGCCAGCAGCCAAGGCCTAGCGGGGGCCGCCTACGAGCAGTACTTC.

V gene TRBV27 combines with J gene TRBJ2-1; 7 bases line up with TRBD1. The CDR3 has 15 residues. Trimming took 5 bases from V and 0 from J; bases not matched to a gene: 4. The germline gives CDR1 MNHEY, CDR2 SMNVEV (reference sequence). Written as DNA, the CDR3 is TGTGCCAGCAGTCCTTACAGGGGCTCCTACAATGAGCAGTTCTTC. This codes for CASSPYRGSYNEQFF.

The J gene is TRBJ2-7, the V gene TRBV10-2; D is possibly TRBD1 (5 bases). CDR3 length: 14 residues. V dropped 2 bases and J dropped 1 base, with 9 bases sitting between them. CDR1 is WSHSY, CDR2 SAAADI, per germline. Here the CDR3 DNA reads TGCGCCAGCAGTGAGGGCAGGGCTTCCTACGAGCAGTACTTC. Translation gives CASSEGRASYEQYF.

This sequence joins TRBV24-1 and TRBJ1-2, with TRBD1 identical over 8 bases. Germline CDR1 KGHDR, CDR2 SFDVKD. Trimming took 3 bases from V and 4 from J; bases not matched to a gene: 9. CDR3 size: 16 residues. The CDR3 DNA follows: TGTGCCACCAGTGATCCCGGACAGGGTCAAGGCTATGGCTACACCTTC. Translating it yields CATSDPGQGQGYGYTF.

To note about this clonotype: It is likely a read error, because the conserved phenylalanine at the end of the CDR3 is missing. The CDR3 DNA is TGCGCCAGCAGGCCCTTTCGGACTAGCGGGCTCACAGATACGCAGTATTCT. Protein product: CASRPFRTSGLTDTQYS. The chain joins TRBV5-1 to TRBJ2-3; TRBD2 agrees at 11 bases. V was pared by 5 bases and J by 2 bases, with 10 bases of the junction left unmatched. Germline V gene lookup returns CDR1 SGHRS and CDR2 YFSETQ. The CDR3 has 17 residues.